The clone carrying this TCR beta chain occurred a few times. Its matching antigen is unknown. The germline V gene encodes CDR1 SQVTM and CDR2 ANQGSEA. V lost 4 bases and J lost 2, with 14 bases in between. The CDR3 length is 14 residues. Although they were nominally healthy when sampled, donors likely had unrecorded immune exposures. This sample was taken from a study of cytomegalovirus exposure and HLA in healthy donors. The wider study: Early released data had tens of millions of unique TCRs, all coming from HLA-typed donors. Findings and limits, study-wide: HLA-A and HLA-B allele assignments for most subjects were reportedly predicted accurately using TCR beta sequences.

The PCR ran on 60 Vbeta and 13 Jbeta primers. Using immunoSEQ multiplex PCR, the repertoire was profiled, and TCRdb retains in-frame clones only, with some absent. This sample carries about 160,000 clones, around 79% of them seen once, and the ten largest clones take roughly 2.8%. Sequenced input: PBMCs. This TCR was sampled from a woman in her forties in good health and CMV-seropositive. V and J are TRBV29-1 and TRBJ1-2, with D unresolved. CDR3 coding DNA: TGCAGCGTTGTCTGGGAAGGAGGGAACTATGGCTACACCTTC. Translated, it gives CSVVWEGGNYGYTF.